This T cell receptor beta chain was recorded in a study of blood T cell repertoires in COVID-19. Overall study context: Samples of COVID-19 (acute and convalescent) were obtained from the United States, Italy and Spain. The cDNA or gDNA used as material had been derived from T cells, B-cell-depleted T cells, or PBMCs.

Authors' data handling: Estimates of nucleated cell counts were drawn from the amplification of reference gene primers. Repertoires were generated with immunoSEQ multiplex PCR, while TCRdb's copy carries only in-frame clones and drops some. D and trimming were read from the DNA, whereas the V and J calls and clone size are those reported in that table. Of under 350,000 clones in the sample, roughly 85% were seen once. The CDR3 runs 12 residues. Per germline, CDR1 SNHLY and CDR2 FYNNEI. With 6 bases removed from V and 4 bases from J, the gap between germline ends came to 9 bases. This sequence originates from a human donor in a cohort sampled during active COVID-19. This sequence joins TRBV2 and TRBJ1-2, with D perhaps matching TRBD1 (6 bases). Sequencing was done on a sample of peripheral blood. In DNA form, the CDR3 reads TGTGCCAGCAGAACAGGGAGCTATGGCTACACCTTC. It yields the protein CASRTGSYGYTF.